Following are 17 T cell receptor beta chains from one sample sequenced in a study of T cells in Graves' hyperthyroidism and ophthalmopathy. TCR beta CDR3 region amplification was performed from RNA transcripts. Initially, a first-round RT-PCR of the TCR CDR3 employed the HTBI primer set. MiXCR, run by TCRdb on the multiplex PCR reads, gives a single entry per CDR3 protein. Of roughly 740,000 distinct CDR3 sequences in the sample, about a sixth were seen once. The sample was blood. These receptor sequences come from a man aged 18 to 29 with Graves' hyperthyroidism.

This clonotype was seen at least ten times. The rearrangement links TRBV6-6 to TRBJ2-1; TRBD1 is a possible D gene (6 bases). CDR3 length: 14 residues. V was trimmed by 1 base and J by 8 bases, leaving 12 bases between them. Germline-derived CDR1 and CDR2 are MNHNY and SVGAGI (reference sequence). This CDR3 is CASSYFSQGDEQFF. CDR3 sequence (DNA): TGTGCCAGCAGTTACTTCTCACAGGGTGATGAGCAGTTCTTC.

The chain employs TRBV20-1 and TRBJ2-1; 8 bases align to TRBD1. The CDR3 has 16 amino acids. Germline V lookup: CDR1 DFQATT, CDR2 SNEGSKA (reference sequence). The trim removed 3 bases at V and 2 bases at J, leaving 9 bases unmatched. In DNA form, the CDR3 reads TGCAGTGCTAGGGTTACCGGGACAGGCACCTACAATGAGCAGTTCTTC. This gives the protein CSARVTGTGTYNEQFF.

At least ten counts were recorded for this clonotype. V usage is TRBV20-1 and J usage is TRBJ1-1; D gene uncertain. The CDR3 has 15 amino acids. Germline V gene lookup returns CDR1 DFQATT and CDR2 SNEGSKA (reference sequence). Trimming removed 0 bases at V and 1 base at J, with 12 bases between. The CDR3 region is CSARDPTAGNTEAFF. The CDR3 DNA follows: TGCAGTGCTAGAGATCCTACGGCGGGGAACACTGAAGCTTTCTTT.

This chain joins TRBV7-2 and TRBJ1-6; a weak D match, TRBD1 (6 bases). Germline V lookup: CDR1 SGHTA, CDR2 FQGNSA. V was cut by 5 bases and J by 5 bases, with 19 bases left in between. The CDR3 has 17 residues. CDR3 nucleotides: TGTGCCAGCAGCCCAAGGGTGGGGGCGCCTCATAATTCACCCCTCCACTTT. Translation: CASSPRVGAPHNSPLHF.

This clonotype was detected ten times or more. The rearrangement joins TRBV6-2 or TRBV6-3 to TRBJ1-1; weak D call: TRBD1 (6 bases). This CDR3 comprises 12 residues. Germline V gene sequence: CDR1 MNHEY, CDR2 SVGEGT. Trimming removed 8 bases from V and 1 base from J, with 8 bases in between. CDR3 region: CASRDTNTEAFF. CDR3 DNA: TGTGCCAGCCGGGACACGAACACTGAAGCTTTCTTT.

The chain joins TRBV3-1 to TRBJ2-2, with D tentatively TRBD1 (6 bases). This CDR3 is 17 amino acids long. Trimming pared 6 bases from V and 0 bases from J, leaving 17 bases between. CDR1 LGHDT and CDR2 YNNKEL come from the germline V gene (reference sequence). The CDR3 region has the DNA TGTGCCAGCAGAAAACTAACCGGGACACCGAACACCGGGGAGCTGTTTTTT. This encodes CASRKLTGTPNTGELFF. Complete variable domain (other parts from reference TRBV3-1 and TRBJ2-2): DTAVSQTPKYLVTQMGNDKSIKCEQNLGHDTMYWYKQDSKKFLKIMFSYNNKELIINETVPNRFSPKSPDKAHLNLHINSLELGDSAVYFCASRKLTGTPNTGELFFGEGSRLTVL.

CDR3 sequence: CASSLDGTVNEKLFF. In DNA, the CDR3 is TGTGCCAGCAGCTTAGATGGGACGGTGAATGAAAAACTGTTTTTT. V gene TRBV11-2 combines with J gene TRBJ1-4; possibly TRBD1 for D (5 bases). The germline V gene has CDR1 SGHAT and CDR2 FQNNGV. The CDR3 is 15 amino acids. With 0 bases removed from V and 5 bases from J, the gap between germline ends came to 10 bases.

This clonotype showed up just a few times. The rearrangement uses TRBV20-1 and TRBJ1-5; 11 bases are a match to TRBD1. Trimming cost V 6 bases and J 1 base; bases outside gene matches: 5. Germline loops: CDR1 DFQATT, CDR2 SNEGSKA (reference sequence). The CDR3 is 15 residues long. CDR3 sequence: CSAGTGGGSNQPQHF. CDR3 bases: TGCAGTGCCGGGACAGGGGGAGGGAGCAATCAGCCCCAGCATTTT.

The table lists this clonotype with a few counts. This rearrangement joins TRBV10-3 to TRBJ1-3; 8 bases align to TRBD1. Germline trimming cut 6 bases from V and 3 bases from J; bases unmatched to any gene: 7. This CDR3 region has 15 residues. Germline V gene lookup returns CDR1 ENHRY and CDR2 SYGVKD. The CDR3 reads CAIRTAGGIGNTIYF. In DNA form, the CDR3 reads TGTGCCATCAGGACAGCAGGGGGCATTGGAAACACCATATATTTT.

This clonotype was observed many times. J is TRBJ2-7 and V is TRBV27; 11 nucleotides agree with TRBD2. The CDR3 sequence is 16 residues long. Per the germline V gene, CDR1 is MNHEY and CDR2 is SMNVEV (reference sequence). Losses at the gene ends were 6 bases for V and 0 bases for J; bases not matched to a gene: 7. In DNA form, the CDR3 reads TGTGCCAGCAGCCGAACTAGCGGGAGAAGCTCCTACGAGCAGTACTTC. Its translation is CASSRTSGRSSYEQYF.

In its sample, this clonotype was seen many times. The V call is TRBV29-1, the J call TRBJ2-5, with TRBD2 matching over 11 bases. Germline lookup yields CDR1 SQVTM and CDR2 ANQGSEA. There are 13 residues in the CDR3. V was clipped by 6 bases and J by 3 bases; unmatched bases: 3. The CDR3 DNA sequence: TGCAGCGTGACGACTAGCGGGAAAGAGACCCAGTACTTC. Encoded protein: CSVTTSGKETQYF.

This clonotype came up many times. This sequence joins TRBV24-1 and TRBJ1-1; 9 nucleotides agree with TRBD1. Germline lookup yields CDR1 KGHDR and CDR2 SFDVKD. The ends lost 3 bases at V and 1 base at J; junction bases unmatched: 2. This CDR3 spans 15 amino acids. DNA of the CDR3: TGTGCCACCAGTGATGCGGACAGGGGGAACACTGAAGCTTTCTTT. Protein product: CATSDADRGNTEAFF.

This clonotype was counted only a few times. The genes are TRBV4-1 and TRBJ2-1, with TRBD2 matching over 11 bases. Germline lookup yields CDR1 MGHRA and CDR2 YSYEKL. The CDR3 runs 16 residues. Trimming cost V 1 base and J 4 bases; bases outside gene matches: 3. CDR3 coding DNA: TGCGCCAGCAGCCAAGTAGCGGGAGGGCCTTACAATGAGCAGTTCTTC. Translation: CASSQVAGGPYNEQFF.

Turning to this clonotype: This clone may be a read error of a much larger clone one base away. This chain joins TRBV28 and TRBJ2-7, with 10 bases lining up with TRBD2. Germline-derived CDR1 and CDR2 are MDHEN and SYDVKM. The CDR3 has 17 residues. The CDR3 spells CASSSILLAGSTYDQYF. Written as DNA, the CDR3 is TGTGCCAGCAGTTCCATCCTACTAGCGGGATCTACCTACGATCAGTACTTC. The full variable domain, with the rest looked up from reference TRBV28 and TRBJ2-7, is DVKVTQSSRYLVKRTGEKVFLECVQDMDHENMFWYRQDPGLGLRLIYFSYDVKMKEKGDIPEGYSVSREKKERFSLILESASTNQTSMYLCASSSILLAGSTYDQYFGPGTRLTVT.

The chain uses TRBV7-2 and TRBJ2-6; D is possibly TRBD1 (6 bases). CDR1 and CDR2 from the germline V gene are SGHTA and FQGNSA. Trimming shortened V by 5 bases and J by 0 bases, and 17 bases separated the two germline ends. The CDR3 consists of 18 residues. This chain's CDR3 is CASSTRPGASSGANVLTF. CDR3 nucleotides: TGTGCCAGCAGCACGAGGCCAGGGGCTTCCTCTGGGGCCAACGTCCTGACTTTC.

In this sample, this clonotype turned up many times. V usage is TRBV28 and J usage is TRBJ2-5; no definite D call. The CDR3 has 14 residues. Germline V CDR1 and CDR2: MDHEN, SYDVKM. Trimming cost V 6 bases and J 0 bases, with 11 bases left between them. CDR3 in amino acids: CASSTLLDQETQYF. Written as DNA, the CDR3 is TGTGCCAGCAGCACCCTGCTGGACCAAGAGACCCAGTACTTC.

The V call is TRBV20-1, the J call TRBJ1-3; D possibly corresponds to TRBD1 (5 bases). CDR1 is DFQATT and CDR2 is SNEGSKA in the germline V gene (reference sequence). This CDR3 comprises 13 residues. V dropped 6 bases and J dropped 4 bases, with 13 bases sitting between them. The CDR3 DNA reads TGCAGTGCCAGATCCGGGACCGGAAACACCATATATTTT. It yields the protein CSARSGTGNTIYF.